This entry lists 5 T cell receptor beta chains sequenced from one sample in a study of blood T cell repertoires in COVID-19. Libraries were prepared by immunoSEQ multiplex PCR; TCRdb keeps only in-frame clonotypes and omits some of them. The table has fewer than 400,000 clones, more than 85% seen once; the top ten hold 18%. Sequenced material: PBMCs or T cells enriched from blood (not recorded which). Source of these receptors: a woman younger than 45 who had recovered from COVID-19.

This sequence joins TRBV10-3 and TRBJ2-6, with 7 bases fitting TRBD1. The V gene end was trimmed by 0 bases and the J gene end by 0 bases; junction bases not matched to a gene: 5. The CDR3 length is 18 residues. The V gene's germline CDR1 is ENHRY and CDR2 SYGVKD. CDR3 loop: CAISESKGAISGANVLTF. The CDR3 DNA sequence: TGTGCCATCAGTGAGTCAAAGGGGGCCATCTCTGGGGCCAACGTCCTGACTTTC.

Concerning this clone: Other DNA sequences in this sample translate to the same CDR3. The chain uses TRBV18 and TRBJ1-1; no definite D call. The CDR3 loop spans 13 amino acids. With 3 bases removed from V and 3 bases from J, the gap between germline ends came to 8 bases. CDR1 and CDR2 (germline): KGHSH, LQKENI. The CDR3 loop is CASSPRSDTEAFF. Here the CDR3 DNA reads TGTGCCAGCTCACCCCGTTCAGACACTGAAGCTTTCTTT.

V is TRBV28 and J is TRBJ2-3; a weak D match, TRBD2 (5 bases). V lost 5 bases and J lost 2, with 11 bases in between. CDR1 and CDR2 (germline): MDHEN, SYDVKM. The CDR3 contains 14 residues. CDR3 nucleotide sequence: TGTGCCAGCAGTCCCCTCGGGAACACAGATACGCAGTATTTT. It translates to CASSPLGNTDTQYF.

V gene TRBV7-9 combines with J gene TRBJ2-5, with 7 bases aligning to TRBD2. Germline lookup yields CDR1 SEHNR and CDR2 FQNEAQ (reference sequence). The ends lost 3 bases at V and 1 base at J; junction bases unmatched: 5. The CDR3 is 15 amino acids. CDR3 sequence: CASSFRLALQETQYF. CDR3 in DNA: TGTGCCAGCAGCTTCAGACTAGCCCTCCAAGAGACCCAGTACTTC.

The chain recombines TRBV5-4 with TRBJ1-2; unclear D gene. Germline V gene sequence: CDR1 SGHNT, CDR2 YYREEE (reference sequence). V lost 1 base to trimming and J lost 4 bases, with 8 bases between them. This CDR3 has 13 amino acids. The chain's CDR3 is CASSLPGLYGYTF. The CDR3 bases are TGTGCCAGCAGCTTGCCAGGCCTCTATGGCTACACCTTC. Full variable domain (missing parts from reference TRBV5-4 and TRBJ1-2): ETGVTQSPTHLIKTRGQQVTLRCSSQSGHNTVSWYQQALGQGPQFIFQYYREEENGRGNFPPRFSGLQFPNYSSELNVNALELDDSALYLCASSLPGLYGYTFGSGTRLTVV.